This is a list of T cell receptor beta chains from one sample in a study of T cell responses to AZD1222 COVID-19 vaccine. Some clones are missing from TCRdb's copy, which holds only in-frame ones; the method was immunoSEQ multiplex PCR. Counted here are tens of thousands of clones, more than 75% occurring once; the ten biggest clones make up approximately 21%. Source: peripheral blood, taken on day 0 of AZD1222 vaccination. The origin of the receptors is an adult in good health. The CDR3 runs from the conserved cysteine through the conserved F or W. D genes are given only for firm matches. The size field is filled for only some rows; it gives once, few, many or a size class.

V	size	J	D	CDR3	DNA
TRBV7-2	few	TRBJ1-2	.	CASSSPFRGYGYTF	TGTGCCAGCAGCTCCCCGTTCCGGGGATATGGCTACACCTTC
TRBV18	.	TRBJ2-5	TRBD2	CASSPGLAVKETQYF	TGTGCCAGCTCACCGGGACTAGCGGTCAAAGAGACCCAGTACTTC
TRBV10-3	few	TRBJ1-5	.	CAISESFGGGQPQHF	TGTGCCATCAGTGAGTCGTTCGGTGGAGGGCAGCCCCAGCATTTT
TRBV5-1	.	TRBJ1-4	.	CASSLGGFPEKLFF	TGCGCCAGCAGCTTAGGGGGTTTCCCTGAAAAACTGTTTTTT
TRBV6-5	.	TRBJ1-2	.	CASSSESLNYGYTF	TGTGCCAGCAGTTCGGAATCGCTGAACTATGGCTACACCTTC
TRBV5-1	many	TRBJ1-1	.	CASSTTRNTEAFF	TGCGCCAGCAGTACCACACGGAACACTGAAGCTTTCTTT
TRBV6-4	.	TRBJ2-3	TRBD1	CASSLDRGEKDTQYF	TGTGCCAGCAGTTTGGACAGGGGCGAGAAAGATACGCAGTATTTT
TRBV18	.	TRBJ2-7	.	CASSPNSYEQYF	TGTGCCAGCTCACCAAACTCCTACGAGCAGTACTTC
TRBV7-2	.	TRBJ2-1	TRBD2	CASSARLAGGHNEQFF	TGTGCCAGCAGCGCCCGACTAGCGGGGGGCCACAATGAGCAGTTCTTC
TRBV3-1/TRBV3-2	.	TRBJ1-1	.	CASSQDFSPGSTEAFF	TGTGCCAGCAGCCAAGATTTTAGTCCAGGGTCCACTGAAGCTTTCTTT
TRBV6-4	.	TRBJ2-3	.	CASSYSWTSSTDTQYF	TGTGCCAGCAGTTACTCTTGGACATCCAGCACAGATACGCAGTATTTT
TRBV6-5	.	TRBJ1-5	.	CASSYSGRLGQPQHF	TGTGCCAGCAGTTACTCGGGGAGGCTAGGGCAGCCCCAGCATTTT
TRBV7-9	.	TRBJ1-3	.	CASSLRGRENTIYF	TGTGCCAGCAGCTTAAGGGGAAGAGAAAACACCATATATTTT
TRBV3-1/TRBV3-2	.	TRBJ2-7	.	CASSQSRLGKMGEQYF	TGTGCCAGCAGCCAATCACGGCTAGGAAAAATGGGGGAGCAGTACTTC
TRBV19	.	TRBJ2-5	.	CASSIGGSQETQYF	TGTGCCAGTAGTATAGGAGGCAGTCAAGAGACCCAGTACTTC
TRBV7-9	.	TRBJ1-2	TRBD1	CASSLENRGAGYTF	TGTGCCAGCAGCTTAGAAAACAGGGGGGCCGGCTACACCTTC
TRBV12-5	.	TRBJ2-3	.	CARRGSVADTQYF	TGTGCTAGAAGAGGTTCTGTGGCAGATACGCAGTATTTT
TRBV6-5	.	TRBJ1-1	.	CASSYSLRAGTEAFF	TGTGCCAGCAGTTATTCTCTCAGGGCTGGAACTGAAGCTTTCTTT
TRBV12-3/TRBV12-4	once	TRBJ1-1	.	CASRAGPNTEAFF	TGTGCCAGCAGAGCGGGGCCGAACACTGAAGCTTTCTTT
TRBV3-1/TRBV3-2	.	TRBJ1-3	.	CASSQDPVGTGNTIYF	TGTGCCAGCAGCCAAGATCCGGTAGGGACTGGAAACACCATATATTTT
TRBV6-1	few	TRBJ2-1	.	CASSEDPTAYNEQFF	TGTGCCAGCAGTGAAGATCCGACAGCCTACAATGAGCAGTTCTTC
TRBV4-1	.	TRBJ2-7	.	CASSQAQGSYEQYF	TGCGCCAGCAGCCAAGCTCAGGGTTCCTACGAGCAGTACTTC
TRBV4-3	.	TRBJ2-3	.	CASSQEYRNADTQYF	TGCGCCAGCAGCCAAGAGTACAGAAACGCAGATACGCAGTATTTT
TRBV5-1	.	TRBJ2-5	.	CASSQLGVSQETQYF	TGCGCCAGCTCCCAACTAGGGGTATCACAAGAGACCCAGTACTTC